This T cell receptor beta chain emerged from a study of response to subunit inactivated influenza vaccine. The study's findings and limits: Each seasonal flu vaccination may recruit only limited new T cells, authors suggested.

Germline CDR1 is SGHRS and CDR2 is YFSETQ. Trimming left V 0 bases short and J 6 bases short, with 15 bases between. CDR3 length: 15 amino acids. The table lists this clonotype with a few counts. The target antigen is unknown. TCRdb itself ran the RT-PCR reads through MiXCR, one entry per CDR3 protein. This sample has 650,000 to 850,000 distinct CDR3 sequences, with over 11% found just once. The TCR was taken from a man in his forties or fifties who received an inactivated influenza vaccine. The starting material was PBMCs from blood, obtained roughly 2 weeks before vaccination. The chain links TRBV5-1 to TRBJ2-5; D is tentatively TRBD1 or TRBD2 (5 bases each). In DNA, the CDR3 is TGCGCCAGCAGCTTGGCCGGGGCGGGCGTGAAGACCCAGTACTTC. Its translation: CASSLAGAGVKTQYF.